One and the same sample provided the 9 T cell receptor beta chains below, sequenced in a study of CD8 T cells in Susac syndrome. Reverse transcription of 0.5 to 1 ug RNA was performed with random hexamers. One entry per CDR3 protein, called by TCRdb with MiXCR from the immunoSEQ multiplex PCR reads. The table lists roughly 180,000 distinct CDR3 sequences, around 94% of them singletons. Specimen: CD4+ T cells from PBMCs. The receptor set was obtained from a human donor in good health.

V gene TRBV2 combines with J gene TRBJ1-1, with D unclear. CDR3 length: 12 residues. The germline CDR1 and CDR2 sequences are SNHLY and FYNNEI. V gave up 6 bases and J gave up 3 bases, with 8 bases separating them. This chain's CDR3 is CASRRQDTEAFF. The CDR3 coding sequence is TGTGCCAGCAGGCGTCAGGACACTGAAGCTTTCTTT.

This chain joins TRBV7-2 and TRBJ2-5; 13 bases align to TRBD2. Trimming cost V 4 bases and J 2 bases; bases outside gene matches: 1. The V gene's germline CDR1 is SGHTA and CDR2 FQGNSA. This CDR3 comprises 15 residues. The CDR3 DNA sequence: TGTGCCAGCAGCTCGGGACTAGCGGGGCAAGAGACCCAGTACTTC. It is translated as CASSSGLAGQETQYF. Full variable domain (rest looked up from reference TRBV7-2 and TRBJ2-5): GAGVSQSPSNKVTEKGKDVELRCDPISGHTALYWYRQSLGQGLEFLIYFQGNSAPDKSGLPSDRFSAERTGGSVSTLTIQRTQQEDSAVYLCASSSGLAGQETQYFGPGTRLLVL.

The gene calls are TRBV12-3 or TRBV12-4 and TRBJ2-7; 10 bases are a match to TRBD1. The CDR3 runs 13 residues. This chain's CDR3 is CANARDRGYEQYF. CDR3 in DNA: TGTGCGAACGCCCGGGACAGGGGCTACGAGCAGTACTTC.

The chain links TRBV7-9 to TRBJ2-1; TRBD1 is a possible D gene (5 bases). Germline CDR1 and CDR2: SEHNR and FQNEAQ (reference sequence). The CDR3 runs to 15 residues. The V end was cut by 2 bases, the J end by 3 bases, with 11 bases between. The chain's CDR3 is CASSLFGQGYNEQFF. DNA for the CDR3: TGTGCCAGCAGCTTATTCGGGCAGGGCTACAATGAGCAGTTCTTC.

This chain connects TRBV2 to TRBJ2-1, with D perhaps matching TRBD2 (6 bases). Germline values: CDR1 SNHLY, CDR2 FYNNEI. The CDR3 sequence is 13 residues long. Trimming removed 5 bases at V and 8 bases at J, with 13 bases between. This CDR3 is CASSREWGDEQFF. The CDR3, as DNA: TGTGCCAGCAGTAGGGAGTGGGGGGATGAGCAGTTCTTC.

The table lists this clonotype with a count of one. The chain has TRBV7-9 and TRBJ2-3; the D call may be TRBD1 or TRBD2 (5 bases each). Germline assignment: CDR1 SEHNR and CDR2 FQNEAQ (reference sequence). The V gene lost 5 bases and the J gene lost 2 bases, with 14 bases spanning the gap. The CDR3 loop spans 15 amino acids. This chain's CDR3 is CASSPGALNTDTQYF. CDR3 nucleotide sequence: TGTGCCAGCAGCCCCGGGGCGTTGAACACAGATACGCAGTATTTT.

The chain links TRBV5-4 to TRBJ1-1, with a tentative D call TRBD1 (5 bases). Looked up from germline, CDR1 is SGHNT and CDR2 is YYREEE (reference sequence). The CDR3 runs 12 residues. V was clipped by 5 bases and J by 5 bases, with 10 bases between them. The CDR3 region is CASRTPGTEAFF. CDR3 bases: TGTGCCAGCAGGACTCCAGGGACTGAAGCTTTCTTT.

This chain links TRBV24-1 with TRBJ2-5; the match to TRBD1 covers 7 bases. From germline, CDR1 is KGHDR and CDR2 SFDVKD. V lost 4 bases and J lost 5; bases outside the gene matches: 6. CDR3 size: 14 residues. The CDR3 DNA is TGTGCCACCAGTGAAAGACAGGGAACGGAGACCCAGTACTTC. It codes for CATSERQGTETQYF.

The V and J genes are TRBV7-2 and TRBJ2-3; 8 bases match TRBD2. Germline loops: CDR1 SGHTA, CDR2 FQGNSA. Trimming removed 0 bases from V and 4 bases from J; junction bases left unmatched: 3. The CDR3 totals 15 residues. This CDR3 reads CASSLAPGGADTQYF. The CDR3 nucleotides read TGTGCCAGCAGCTTAGCGCCGGGGGGGGCAGATACGCAGTATTTT.